Listed below are T cell receptor beta chains from one sample, sequenced in a study of T cell changes during pregnancy in multiple sclerosis. Profiled with immunoSEQ multiplex PCR; TCRdb holds only in-frame clones, not every one. In the table there are some 41,000 clones, approximately 94% of which are singletons. The input for sequencing was CD8+ T cells from peripheral blood mononuclear cells, taken in the third trimester of pregnancy. The receptors come from a female donor with multiple sclerosis, enrolled in a pregnancy study. CDR3s include the opening cysteine and the closing phenylalanine or tryptophan. Each record gives: CDR3 DNA, CDR3 protein, CDR3 length, clone size, J gene, V gene, D gene. The D gene is left open where the match is weak. Some rows mark clone size as missing; the rest say once, few, many or name a class of expanded clone.

TGTGCCAGCAGCCCGAGCCCTGGGGAGCTGTTTTTT,CASSPSPGELFF,12,-,TRBJ2-2,TRBV7-9,-
TGTGCCACCAGCAGAGATCCCGGGGGAGGACGCGGTGGCTACACCTTC,CATSRDPGGGRGGYTF,16,few,TRBJ1-2,TRBV15,-
TGTGCCAGCAGTTCCTCTAGCGGGATGGTCACCGGGGAGCTGTTTTTT,CASSSSSGMVTGELFF,16,-,TRBJ2-2,TRBV27,TRBD2
TGTGCCAGCAGTTACTCGGCCCACAGGGTTGGCTACACCTTC,CASSYSAHRVGYTF,14,-,TRBJ1-2,TRBV6-5,-
TGTGCCAGCAGTCCGATACAGGGGGCCGGGGAGCTGTTTTTT,CASSPIQGAGELFF,14,-,TRBJ2-2,TRBV28,TRBD1
TGTGCCAGCAGTTTATCTAGCGGCCCCACAGATACGCAGTATTTT,CASSLSSGPTDTQYF,15,-,TRBJ2-3,TRBV27,-
TGTGCCAGCAGCTCGCGGGAGGGGGGTCCCTTCTACGAGCAGTACTTC,CASSSREGGPFYEQYF,16,-,TRBJ2-7,TRBV5-6,TRBD2
TGCGCCAGCAGCGTGGGACTAGCGGGATACAATGAGCAGTTCTTC,CASSVGLAGYNEQFF,15,hyperexpanded,TRBJ2-1,TRBV5-1,TRBD2
TGTGCCAGTAGGCTATCGGGACTCGACACACCTAACTACAATGAGCAGTTCTTC,CASRLSGLDTPNYNEQFF,18,-,TRBJ2-1,TRBV19,-
TGTGCCAGCAGTGAATTGACAGGGGGTGAAAAACTGTTTTTT,CASSELTGGEKLFF,14,-,TRBJ1-4,TRBV25-1,TRBD1
TGTGCCAGCAGTGAAGAGAGACTACCCGGAAATGAGCAGTTCTTC,CASSEERLPGNEQFF,15,-,TRBJ2-1,TRBV6-1,-
TGTGCCAGGGAGGCGGAAGGGGGGGAGCTGTTTTTT,CAREAEGGELFF,12,-,TRBJ2-2,TRBV2,-
TGTGCCAGCAGTTCCCAACTAGCGGATTACTACGAGCAGTACTTC,CASSSQLADYYEQYF,15,-,TRBJ2-7,TRBV28,TRBD2
TGTGCCACCAGCAGAGGACAGAGAGAAAAACTGTTTTTT,CATSRGQREKLFF,13,once,TRBJ1-4,TRBV15,-
TGTGCCAGCAGTTACTTGTCAGGGGTAGACAATGAGCAGTTCTTC,CASSYLSGVDNEQFF,15,-,TRBJ2-1,TRBV6-5,-
TGTGCCAGTAGTTCCAATAGCGGTTACGAGCAGTACTTC,CASSSNSGYEQYF,13,-,TRBJ2-7,TRBV19,-
TGTGCCAGCAGCTTGTACTCCTACAATGAGCAGTTCTTC,CASSLYSYNEQFF,13,-,TRBJ2-1,TRBV5-4,-